This T cell receptor (beta chain) was sequenced during a study of immune evolution from preneoplasia to lung adenocarcinoma. General study points: Later-stage lesions appeared to have more T cells, more diversity, less clonality.

Between the mid-2010s and the late 2010s, patients underwent resection in Japan or China. The table came from immunoSEQ multiplex PCR; TCRdb's copy has only in-frame clones and leaves some out. This sample has thousands of clones, with 80% to 90% found just once. The CDR3 sequence is 14 residues long. Deletions cut 5 bases from V and 0 bases from J, with 11 bases between. Germline CDR1 LNHNV, CDR2 YYDKDF (reference sequence). As regards this clone: Its target is not known.

This receptor was identified in a person between 65 and 79 years old with lung adenocarcinoma. The chain couples TRBV15 to TRBJ2-7, with D maybe TRBD1 (5 bases). The sample consisted of FFPE minimally invasive lung adenocarcinoma tissue. The CDR3 nucleotides are TGTGCCACCAGCCGGACACCCAACTCCTACGAGCAGTACTTC. Its translation is CATSRTPNSYEQYF.